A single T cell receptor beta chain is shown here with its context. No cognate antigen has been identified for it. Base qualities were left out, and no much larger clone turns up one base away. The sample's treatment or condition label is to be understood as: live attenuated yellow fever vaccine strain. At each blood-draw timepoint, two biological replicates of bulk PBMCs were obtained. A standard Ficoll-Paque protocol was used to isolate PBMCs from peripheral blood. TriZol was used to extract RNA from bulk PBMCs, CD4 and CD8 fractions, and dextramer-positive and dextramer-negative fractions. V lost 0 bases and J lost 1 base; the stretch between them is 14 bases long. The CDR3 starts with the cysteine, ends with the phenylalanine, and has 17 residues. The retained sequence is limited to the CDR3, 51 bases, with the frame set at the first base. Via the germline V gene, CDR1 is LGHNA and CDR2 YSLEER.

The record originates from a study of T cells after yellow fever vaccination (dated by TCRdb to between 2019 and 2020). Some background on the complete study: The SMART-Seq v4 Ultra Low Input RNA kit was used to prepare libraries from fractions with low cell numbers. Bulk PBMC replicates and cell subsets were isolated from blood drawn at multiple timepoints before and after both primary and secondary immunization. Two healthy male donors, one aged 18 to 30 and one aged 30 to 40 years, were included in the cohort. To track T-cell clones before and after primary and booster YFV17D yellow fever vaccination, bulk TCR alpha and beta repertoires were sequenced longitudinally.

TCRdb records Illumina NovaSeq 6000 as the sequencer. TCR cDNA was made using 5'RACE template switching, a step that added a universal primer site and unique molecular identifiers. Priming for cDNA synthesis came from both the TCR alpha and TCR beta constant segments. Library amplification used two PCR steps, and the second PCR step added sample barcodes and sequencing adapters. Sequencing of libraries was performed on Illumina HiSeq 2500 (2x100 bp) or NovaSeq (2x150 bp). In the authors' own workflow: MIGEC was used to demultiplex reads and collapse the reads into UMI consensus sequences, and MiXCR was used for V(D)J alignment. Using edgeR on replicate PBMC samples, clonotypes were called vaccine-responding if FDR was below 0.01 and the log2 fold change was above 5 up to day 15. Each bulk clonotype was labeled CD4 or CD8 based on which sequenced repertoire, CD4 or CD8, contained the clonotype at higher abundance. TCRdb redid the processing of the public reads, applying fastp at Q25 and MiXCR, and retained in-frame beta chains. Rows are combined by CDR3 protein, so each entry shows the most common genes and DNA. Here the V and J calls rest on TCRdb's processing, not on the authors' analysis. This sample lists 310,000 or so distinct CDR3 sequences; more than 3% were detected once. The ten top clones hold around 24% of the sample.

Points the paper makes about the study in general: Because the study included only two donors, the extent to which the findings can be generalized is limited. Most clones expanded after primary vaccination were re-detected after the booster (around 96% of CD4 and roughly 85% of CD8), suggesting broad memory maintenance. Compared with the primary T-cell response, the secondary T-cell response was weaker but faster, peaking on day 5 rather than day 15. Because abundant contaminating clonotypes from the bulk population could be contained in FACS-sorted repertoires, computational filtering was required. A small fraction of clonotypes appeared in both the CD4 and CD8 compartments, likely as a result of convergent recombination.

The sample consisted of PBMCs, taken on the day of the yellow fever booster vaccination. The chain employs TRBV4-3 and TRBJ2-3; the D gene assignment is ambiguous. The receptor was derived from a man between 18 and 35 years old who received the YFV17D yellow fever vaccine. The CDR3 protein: CASSQDGLSWGTDTQYF. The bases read TGCGCCAGCAGCCAAGACGGGCTTAGTTGGGGCACAGATACGCAGTATTTT.